The rows below give T cell receptor beta chains drawn from one sample of a study of blood T cell repertoires in COVID-19. Generated by immunoSEQ multiplex PCR, the TCRdb table keeps only in-frame clones and is missing some. The repertoire holds around 260,000 clones, with roughly 84% as singletons. Sample: peripheral blood. The origin of the receptors is a human donor with COVID-19, enrolled during active disease. The donor label of this sample is uncertain. The CDR3 runs from the conserved cysteine through the conserved F or W. The D gene is left open where the match is weak. Expanded clones are given a class, and other clones once, few, many or no size at all.

j_call	v_call	d_call	clone_size	cdr3_aa	cdr3_nt
TRBJ1-4	TRBV5-4	.	.	CASSSRGGGPNEKLFF	TGTGCCAGCAGCTCCCGAGGCGGCGGCCCTAATGAAAAACTGTTTTTT
TRBJ2-2	TRBV6-1	TRBD2	.	CASSGIAGGNTGELFF	TGTGCCAGCAGTGGAATAGCGGGAGGGAACACCGGGGAGCTGTTTTTT
TRBJ1-5	TRBV7-2	TRBD1	.	CASARTTGGSQPQHF	TGTGCCAGCGCACGCACGACAGGGGGCTCGCAGCCCCAGCATTTT
TRBJ1-1	TRBV19	.	.	CASRPERGRVNTEAFF	TGTGCCAGTAGACCGGAGAGGGGGAGGGTGAACACTGAAGCTTTCTTT
TRBJ2-6	TRBV6-1	.	.	CASSALGAGAGANVLTF	TGTGCCAGCAGTGCCCTGGGAGCAGGGGCTGGGGCCAACGTCCTGACTTTC
TRBJ2-7	TRBV11-1	.	.	CASSSPGYEQYF	TGTGCCAGCAGCTCCCCGGGTTACGAGCAGTACTTC
TRBJ2-1	TRBV11-2	TRBD2	.	CASSRGTSSYNEQFF	TGTGCCAGCAGCAGGGGGACTAGCAGCTACAATGAGCAGTTCTTC
TRBJ2-1	TRBV28	TRBD2	.	CASSLAGGLWVF	TGTGCCAGCTCTTTAGCGGGAGGGCTGTGGGTCTTC
TRBJ2-7	TRBV7-2	.	.	CASSPMSLGSSYEQYF	TGTGCCAGCAGCCCGATGAGTTTGGGCAGCTCCTACGAGCAGTACTTC
TRBJ1-3	TRBV28	.	.	CASSKTTGGNTIYF	TGTGCCAGCAGCAAAACGACAGGTGGAAACACCATATATTTT
TRBJ1-1	TRBV28	.	.	CASSYGGVIGAAFF	TGTGCCAGCAGCTACGGGGGTGTTATCGGGGCGGCTTTCTTT
TRBJ1-5	TRBV6-5	TRBD1	once	CASSYSGRGQPQHF	TGTGCCAGCAGTTACTCCGGCAGGGGGCAGCCCCAGCATTTT
TRBJ2-7	TRBV29-1	TRBD1	.	CSAAGTGAREQYF	TGCAGCGCCGCCGGGACAGGGGCTCGCGAGCAGTACTTC
TRBJ1-1	TRBV28	.	.	CASILPAGGPTEAFF	TGTGCCAGCATCCTCCCAGCGGGGGGCCCCACTGAAGCTTTCTTT
TRBJ1-4	TRBV7-8	.	.	CASARRGGTEKNEANEKLFF	TGTGCCAGCGCCCGGAGAGGCGGGACGGAAAAAAACGAGGCTAATGAAAAACTGTTTTTT
TRBJ2-3	TRBV20-1	.	.	CSGHITDTQYF	TGCAGTGGACACATCACAGATACGCAGTATTTT
TRBJ2-7	TRBV6-5	.	.	CASSPAGWESYEQYF	TGTGCCAGCAGTCCAGCCGGCTGGGAGTCCTACGAGCAGTACTTC
TRBJ2-7	TRBV7-9	TRBD1	.	CASSSTRDSPYEQYF	TGTGCCAGCAGCTCCACGAGGGACAGCCCCTACGAGCAGTACTTC
TRBJ1-1	TRBV28	.	.	CASSSLTEKNTEAFF	TGTGCCAGCAGTTCCCTGACAGAGAAGAACACTGAAGCTTTCTTT
TRBJ2-1	TRBV28	TRBD1	.	CASSEDRGWGSSSYNEQFF	TGTGCCAGCAGTGAAGACAGGGGCTGGGGAAGTAGTTCCTACAATGAGCAGTTCTTC
TRBJ1-2	TRBV29-1	.	.	CSVEDPDSYYGYTF	TGCAGCGTTGAGGATCCGGACAGCTACTATGGCTACACCTTC
TRBJ2-7	TRBV28	TRBD1	once	CASSLWGWDRAYEQYF	TGTGCCAGCAGTTTATGGGGGTGGGACAGGGCCTACGAGCAGTACTTC
TRBJ2-7	TRBV5-4	.	.	CASSLGFLGVDEQYF	TGTGCCAGCAGCTTGGGGTTCCTAGGAGTGGACGAGCAGTACTTC
TRBJ1-3	TRBV5-1	.	.	CASSLEGDGNTIYF	TGCGCCAGCAGCTTGGAGGGGGACGGAAACACCATATATTTT
TRBJ2-7	TRBV6-2/TRBV6-3	TRBD2	.	CASSYSVEPGLAGGLSYEQYF	TGTGCCAGCAGTTACTCGGTGGAGCCGGGACTAGCGGGAGGATTATCCTACGAGCAGTACTTC
TRBJ1-1	TRBV6-5	TRBD1	few	CAAHLTGMNTEAFF	TGTGCCGCACATCTGACAGGGATGAACACTGAAGCTTTCTTT
TRBJ2-2	TRBV5-5	.	.	CASSSTPGTNSGELFF	TGTGCCAGCAGCTCTACCCCCGGGACAAACAGCGGGGAGCTGTTTTTT
TRBJ1-1	TRBV27	.	.	CASSSTQDTEAFF	TGTGCCAGCAGTTCCACCCAGGACACTGAAGCTTTCTTT
TRBJ2-1	TRBV6-2/TRBV6-3	.	.	CASTPGGVSYNEQFF	TGTGCCAGCACCCCAGGGGGGGTATCCTACAATGAGCAGTTCTTC
TRBJ1-1	TRBV12-3/TRBV12-4	.	.	CASSLGARTEAFF	TGTGCCAGCAGTTTGGGGGCGCGCACTGAAGCTTTCTTT
TRBJ2-5	TRBV5-1	.	.	CASSFGLTGQETQYF	TGCGCCAGCAGCTTTGGCCTGACGGGCCAAGAGACCCAGTACTTC
TRBJ2-5	TRBV19	TRBD1	once	CASTRTGLVQETQYF	TGTGCCAGTACCAGGACAGGGTTGGTCCAAGAGACCCAGTACTTC
TRBJ1-1	TRBV18	.	.	CASSQGPDTEAFF	TGTGCCAGCTCCCAGGGGCCGGACACTGAAGCTTTCTTT
TRBJ1-1	TRBV6-1	TRBD1	.	CASSRGQGLMTEAFF	TGTGCCAGCAGTCGGGGACAGGGATTGATGACTGAAGCTTTCTTT
TRBJ2-5	TRBV27	.	.	CASSLSYGGGTQETQYF	TGTGCCAGCAGTTTATCGTACGGGGGAGGTACTCAAGAGACCCAGTACTTC
TRBJ2-7	TRBV7-2	.	.	CASSVIPGLPPYEQYF	TGTGCCAGCAGCGTAATTCCGGGACTGCCGCCTTACGAGCAGTACTTC
TRBJ2-3	TRBV28	.	once	CASSLAVRGTDTQYF	TGTGCCAGCAGTTTAGCGGTCAGGGGCACAGATACGCAGTATTTT
TRBJ2-7	TRBV25-1	TRBD1	.	CASSNDRDGPYEQYF	TGTGCCAGCAGCAACGACAGGGATGGTCCCTACGAGCAGTACTTC
TRBJ2-2	TRBV9	.	.	CASSAPQGVGGELFF	TGTGCCAGCAGCGCGCCACAGGGAGTTGGGGGGGAGCTGTTTTTT
TRBJ1-1	TRBV7-8	TRBD1	.	CASSFPQGEAEAFF	TGTGCCAGCAGCTTTCCCCAGGGGGAAGCGGAAGCTTTCTTT
TRBJ2-1	TRBV6-5	TRBD2	.	CASSYPLAGANEQFF	TGTGCCAGCAGTTACCCCCTAGCGGGAGCCAATGAGCAGTTCTTC
TRBJ2-4	TRBV5-4	.	.	CASSPNPTQGWDIQYF	TGTGCCAGCAGCCCAAATCCAACACAGGGTTGGGACATTCAGTACTTC
TRBJ2-2	TRBV3-1/TRBV3-2	TRBD1	.	CASSQGPGQLGELFF	TGTGCCAGCAGCCAAGGTCCGGGACAGTTGGGGGAGCTGTTTTTT
TRBJ2-1	TRBV11-1	TRBD2	.	CASSRRTSGAYNEQFF	TGTGCCAGCAGCCGACGGACTAGCGGAGCCTACAATGAGCAGTTCTTC
TRBJ2-5	TRBV19	.	.	CASSLSDRFQETQYF	TGTGCCAGTAGTCTTTCAGACAGGTTTCAAGAGACCCAGTACTTC
TRBJ1-2	TRBV7-2	.	.	CASKGVAELYGGYTF	TGTGCCAGCAAAGGAGTCGCAGAGCTGTACGGTGGCTACACCTTC
TRBJ2-7	TRBV9	TRBD1	.	CASSYQTGSSYEQYF	TGTGCCAGCAGCTATCAGACAGGGAGCTCCTACGAGCAGTACTTC
TRBJ1-2	TRBV7-8	.	few	CASSQLRDDQAAGF	TGTGCCAGCAGCCAACTGCGGGACGACCAAGCTGCCGGCTTC
TRBJ2-5	TRBV4-1	.	.	CASSRAPLPETQYF	TGCGCCAGCAGCCGAGCGCCCTTACCGGAGACCCAGTACTTC
TRBJ1-5	TRBV7-2	.	.	CASSPRSNQPQHF	TGTGCCAGCAGCCCACGGAGCAATCAGCCCCAGCATTTT
TRBJ1-5	TRBV4-3	.	.	CASSLGLEDQPQHF	TGCGCCAGCAGCCTCGGACTGGAGGATCAGCCCCAGCATTTT